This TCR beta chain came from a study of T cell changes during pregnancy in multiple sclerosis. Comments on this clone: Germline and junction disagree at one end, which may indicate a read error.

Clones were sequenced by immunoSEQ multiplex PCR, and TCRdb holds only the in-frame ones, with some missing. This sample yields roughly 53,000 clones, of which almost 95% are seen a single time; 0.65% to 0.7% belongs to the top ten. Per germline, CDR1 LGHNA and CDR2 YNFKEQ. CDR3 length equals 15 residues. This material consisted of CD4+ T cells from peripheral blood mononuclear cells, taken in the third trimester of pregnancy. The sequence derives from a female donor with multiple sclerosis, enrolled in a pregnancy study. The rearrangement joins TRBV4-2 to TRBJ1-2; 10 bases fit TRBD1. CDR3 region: CASSQAGQGNYGYTF. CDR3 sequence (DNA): TGTGCCAGCAGTCAAGCGGGACAGGGGAACTATGGCTACACCTTC.